This T cell receptor beta chain came from a study of blood T cell repertoires in COVID-19. Assignments of participants to cohorts depended upon their own reported clinical history. This CDR3 region has 15 residues. The germline V gene encodes CDR1 SGDLS and CDR2 YYNGEE. Unmatched junction bases numbered 14, after V lost 3 bases and J lost 10 bases. Profiling relied on immunoSEQ multiplex PCR, and the TCRdb table lists in-frame clones only, not all of them. The table shows around 170,000 clones, with about 80% occurring only once. Material: PBMCs or T cells enriched from blood (not recorded which). This clonotype was obtained from a man in his forties or fifties who had recovered from COVID-19. J is TRBJ1-1 and V is TRBV9; TRBD1 matches 8 bases. The CDR3, as DNA: TGTGCCAGCAGCGCATACCGACAGGGGCCCACAGGAGCTTTCTTT. It translates to CASSAYRQGPTGAFF.